Listed here are 9 T cell receptor beta chains from one sample, sequenced in a study of cytomegalovirus exposure and HLA in healthy donors. PCR used 60 Vbeta primers and 13 Jbeta primers. The repertoire was sequenced with immunoSEQ multiplex PCR; TCRdb's copy has only in-frame clones and lacks some. In the table there are 99,000 or so clones, over 80% of which are singletons. The sample was PBMCs. Receptors were obtained from a man aged 18 to 29 in good health and CMV-seronegative.

The chain couples TRBV12-5 to TRBJ2-1; 10 bases are a match to TRBD1. V lost 8 bases, J lost 4 bases, and 11 bases stayed unmatched. The CDR3 contains 16 residues. In germline, CDR1 is LGHNT, CDR2 FRNRAP. DNA of the CDR3: TGTGCTAGTCGGGCCGGGGGACAGGGGTTTTACAATGAGCAGTTCTTC. It is translated as CASRAGGQGFYNEQFF.

This chain joins TRBV9 and TRBJ2-1; D is unresolved. CDR3 length equals 12 residues. Trimming removed 3 bases from V and 5 bases from J, with 6 bases in between. Germline V gene lookup returns CDR1 SGDLS and CDR2 YYNGEE. In DNA, the CDR3 is TGTGCCAGCAGCGCCGGTCACAATGAGCAGTTCTTC. It specifies CASSAGHNEQFF.

The chain carries TRBV5-1 and TRBJ2-7, with 12 positions matching TRBD2. V lost 7 bases and J lost 4; bases outside the gene matches: 6. The CDR3 covers 14 residues. Per germline, CDR1 SGHRS and CDR2 YFSETQ. The CDR3: CASSPTSGSYEQYF. The CDR3 coding sequence is TGCGCCAGCTCCCCGACTAGCGGGAGTTACGAGCAGTACTTC.

J is TRBJ2-7 and V is TRBV20-1; TRBD1 agrees at 8 bases. With V trimmed by 2 bases and J by 8 bases, 2 bases remained unmatched. This CDR3 region has 11 residues. Per germline, CDR1 DFQATT and CDR2 SNEGSKA (reference sequence). The CDR3 protein is CSARQGAKQYF. CDR3 DNA: TGCAGTGCTAGACAGGGGGCGAAGCAGTACTTC.

The chain links TRBV18 to TRBJ2-2, with D possibly TRBD2 on 5 matching bases. The germline V gene has CDR1 KGHSH and CDR2 LQKENI. This CDR3 spans 16 amino acids. Trimming shortened V by 2 bases and J by 4 bases, and 14 bases separated the two germline ends. CDR3 DNA: TGTGCCAGCTCACCAGAGGCGGCGGGCCGCACCGGGGAGCTGTTTTTT. Translating it yields CASSPEAAGRTGELFF. Filled out from reference TRBV18 and TRBJ2-2, the complete variable domain reads NAGVMQNPRHLVRRRGQEARLRCSPMKGHSHVYWYRQLPEEGLKFMVYLQKENIIDESGMPKERFSAEFPKEGPSILRIQQVVRGDSAAYFCASSPEAAGRTGELFFGEGSRLTVL.

For this clone: An end of the junction does not agree with germline; a read error may underlie this. Other nucleotide sequences from this sample produce the same CDR3. This sequence joins TRBV7-9 and TRBJ1-1, with 9 bases fitting TRBD1. This CDR3 is built from 19 residues. The germline CDR1 and CDR2 sequences are SEHNR and FQNEAQ (reference sequence). CDR3 nucleotides: TGTGCCAGCAGCTTAGCGCCGGGACAGGGAAGACGAATGAACACTGAAGCCTTCTTT. This codes for CASSLAPGQGRRMNTEAFF.

This chain links TRBV7-2 with TRBJ1-2; 7 bases are a match to TRBD1. Germline trimming cut 5 bases from V and 2 bases from J; bases unmatched to any gene: 8. Looked up from germline, CDR1 is SGHTA and CDR2 is FQGNSA. The CDR3 has 15 amino acids. The CDR3 bases are TGTGCCAGCAGCCTACACAGGGGCCGCAACTATGGCTACACCTTC. Protein: CASSLHRGRNYGYTF. Filled out from reference TRBV7-2 and TRBJ1-2, the complete variable domain reads GAGVSQSPSNKVTEKGKDVELRCDPISGHTALYWYRQSLGQGLEFLIYFQGNSAPDKSGLPSDRFSAERTGGSVSTLTIQRTQQEDSAVYLCASSLHRGRNYGYTFGSGTRLTVV.

J is TRBJ1-1 and V is TRBV11-3, with 9 bases identical to TRBD1. This CDR3 region has 14 residues. The V gene end was trimmed by 4 bases and the J gene end by 8 bases; junction bases not matched to a gene: 8. Germline V gives CDR1 SGHNT, CDR2 YENEEA. CDR3 coding DNA: TGTGCCAGCAGCTCGTACAGGGGGCGGCTCGAAGCTTTCTTT. It specifies CASSSYRGRLEAFF.

This clone has just a few counts. The J gene is TRBJ1-2, the V gene TRBV28; 8 bases align to TRBD1. V lost 6 bases to trimming and J lost 8 bases; unmatched junction nucleotides: 8. The CDR3 consists of 13 residues. The V gene's germline CDR1 is MDHEN and CDR2 SYDVKM. Here the CDR3 DNA reads TGTGCCAGCAGCCTGGGGAGGACAGGGGGCTACACCTTC. This codes for CASSLGRTGGYTF.